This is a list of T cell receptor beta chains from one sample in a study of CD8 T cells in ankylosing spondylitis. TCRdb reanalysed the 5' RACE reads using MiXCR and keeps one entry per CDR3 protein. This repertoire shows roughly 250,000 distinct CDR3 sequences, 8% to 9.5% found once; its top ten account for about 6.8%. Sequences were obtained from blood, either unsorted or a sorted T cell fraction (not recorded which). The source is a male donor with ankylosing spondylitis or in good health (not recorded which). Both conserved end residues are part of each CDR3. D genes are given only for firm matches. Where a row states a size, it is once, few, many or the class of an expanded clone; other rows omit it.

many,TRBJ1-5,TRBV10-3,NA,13,CAISEGRDQPQHF,TGTGCCATCAGTGAAGGCCGTGATCAGCCCCAGCATTTT
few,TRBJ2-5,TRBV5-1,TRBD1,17,CASSSPRRQGMEETQYF,TGCGCCAGCAGCTCCCCTCGGAGACAGGGGATGGAAGAGACCCAGTACTTC
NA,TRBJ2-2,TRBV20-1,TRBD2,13,CTLRGGAAGELFF,TGCACCCTCCGGGGAGGGGCGGCCGGGGAGCTGTTTTTT
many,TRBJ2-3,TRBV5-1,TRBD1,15,CASSFQGARTDTQYF,TGCGCCAGCAGCTTTCAGGGGGCCCGCACAGATACGCAGTATTTT
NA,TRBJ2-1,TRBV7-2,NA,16,CASSLAKVVSYNEQFF,TGTGCCAGCAGCTTAGCGAAGGTAGTGTCCTACAATGAGCAGTTCTTC
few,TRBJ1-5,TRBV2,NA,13,CASREGINQPQHF,TGTGCCAGCAGGGAAGGGATAAATCAGCCCCAGCATTTT
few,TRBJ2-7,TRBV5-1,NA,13,CASSFTTAGEQYF,TGCGCCAGCAGCTTTACGACGGCCGGGGAGCAGTACTTC
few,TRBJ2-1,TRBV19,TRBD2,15,CASSSVQPGGNEQFF,TGTGCCAGTAGCTCTGTTCAGCCGGGAGGCAATGAGCAGTTCTTC
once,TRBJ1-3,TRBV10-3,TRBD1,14,CATTTGASGNTIYF,TGTGCCACCACGACAGGGGCCTCAGGAAACACCATATATTTT
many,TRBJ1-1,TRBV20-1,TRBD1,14,CSATLAGGGTEAFF,TGCAGTGCTACCCTCGCAGGGGGAGGCACTGAAGCTTTCTTT
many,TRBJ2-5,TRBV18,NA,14,CASSEGVPSGTQYF,TGTGCCAGCTCAGAGGGGGTTCCCTCTGGGACCCAGTACTTC